Each of the 13 T cell receptor beta chains below was sequenced from the same sample in a study of early T cells in non-severe SARS-CoV-2 infection. TCRdb fed the 5' RACE reads into MiXCR, producing one record per CDR3 protein. The sample contains 65,000 to 70,000 distinct CDR3 sequences, roughly a tenth of which appear only once. Sequencing was done on a sample of whole blood. These receptors came from an adult who was a healthcare worker with PCR-confirmed SARS-CoV-2 infection or an uninfected control (not recorded which).

This clonotype has just a few counts. This chain joins TRBV6-5 and TRBJ2-6; TRBD1 matches 7 bases. The V gene end was trimmed by 8 bases and the J gene end by 0 bases; junction bases not matched to a gene: 7. The germline CDR1 and CDR2 sequences are MNHEY and SVGAGI. The CDR3 loop spans 16 amino acids. The CDR3 nucleotides are TGTGCCAGCGGCCGGGACAGCCACTCTGGGGCCAACGTCCTGACTTTC. Translation gives CASGRDSHSGANVLTF.

The chain employs TRBV18 and TRBJ1-1, with no clear D. The CDR3 contains 14 residues. Germline values: CDR1 KGHSH, CDR2 LQKENI. The V end was cut by 3 bases, the J end by 0 bases, with 8 bases between. As DNA, the CDR3 is TGTGCCAGCTCACCTGTAGGGATGAACACTGAAGCTTTCTTT. It translates to CASSPVGMNTEAFF. Looking up the rest from reference TRBV18 and TRBJ1-1 gives the full variable domain: NAGVMQNPRHLVRRRGQEARLRCSPMKGHSHVYWYRQLPEEGLKFMVYLQKENIIDESGMPKERFSAEFPKEGPSILRIQQVVRGDSAAYFCASSPVGMNTEAFFGQGTRLTVV.

The sample holds many counts of this clonotype. This chain joins TRBV7-3 and TRBJ2-4; 8 nucleotides match TRBD2. Germline-derived CDR1 and CDR2 are SGHTA and FQGTGA. V lost 5 bases, J lost 5 bases, and 5 bases stayed unmatched. The CDR3 contains 14 residues. CDR3 DNA: TGTGCCAGCAGCCCCAGCGGGAGTCAAAACATTCAGTACTTC. This encodes CASSPSGSQNIQYF.

This clonotype was detected many times. This chain joins TRBV2 and TRBJ2-7, with 8 nucleotides matching TRBD1. This CDR3 comprises 13 residues. V lost 5 bases, J lost 5 bases, and 5 bases stayed unmatched. In germline, CDR1 is SNHLY, CDR2 FYNNEI. The CDR3 protein is CASSRQGLNEQYF. As DNA, the CDR3 is TGTGCCAGCAGTCGACAGGGGTTGAACGAGCAGTACTTC.

The chain links TRBV20-1 to TRBJ2-5; 8 nucleotides line up with TRBD1. After removal of 8 bases from V and 4 bases from J, the junction contained 6 bases not matched to a gene. Germline CDR1 is DFQATT and CDR2 is SNEGSKA (reference sequence). The CDR3 consists of 12 residues. This CDR3 reads CSPTGDGETQYF. The CDR3 DNA reads as TGCAGTCCGACAGGGGACGGAGAGACCCAGTACTTC.

This clonotype occurred a few times. The V call is TRBV14, the J call TRBJ2-1, with TRBD1 identical over 7 bases. Trimming at V came to 3 bases and at J to 3 bases, leaving 11 bases not matched to a gene. This CDR3 spans 17 amino acids. Germline-derived CDR1 and CDR2 are SGHDN and FVKESK. Written as DNA, the CDR3 is TGTGCCAGCAGCCAGCACAACCCGGGACAGTACTACAATGAGCAGTTCTTC. Protein product: CASSQHNPGQYYNEQFF.

At least ten counts were recorded for this clonotype. The J gene is TRBJ1-6, the V gene TRBV18, with 7 bases aligning to TRBD1. V gave up 5 bases and J gave up 10 bases; unmatched junction bases: 8. This CDR3 contains 14 residues. In germline, CDR1 is KGHSH, CDR2 LQKENI. CDR3 region: CASSSDRRDSPLHF. The CDR3 bases are TGTGCCAGCTCATCGGACAGGCGCGACTCACCCCTCCACTTT.

This rearrangement joins TRBV7-2 to TRBJ2-1; D is undetermined. V shed 2 bases and J shed 7 bases, with 12 bases lying between them. Germline V gives CDR1 SGHTA, CDR2 FQGNSA. The CDR3 is 14 residues long. CDR3 sequence reads: CASSLRRTPNEQFF. The DNA for the CDR3 is TGTGCCAGCAGCTTACGTAGGACCCCGAATGAGCAGTTCTTC.

This clonotype was observed a few times. The chain combines TRBV20-1 with TRBJ2-3, with 7 bases fitting TRBD2. Germline V gene sequence: CDR1 DFQATT, CDR2 SNEGSKA (reference sequence). Unmatched junction bases numbered 16, after V lost 6 bases and J lost 4 bases. The CDR3 runs to 16 residues. The CDR3 DNA reads as TGCAGTGCCCACAATCCTGGGACGGGGGGACCAGATACGCAGTATTTT. Protein: CSAHNPGTGGPDTQYF.

This clonotype was observed a handful of times. V gene TRBV10-3 combines with J gene TRBJ2-7, with TRBD2 matching 8 bases. J lost 7 bases, V lost 10 bases, and 9 bases had no gene match. Germline V gene sequence: CDR1 ENHRY, CDR2 SYGVKD. The length of the CDR3 is 12 residues. CDR3 region: CATSGSTSEQYF. The CDR3 coding sequence is TGTGCCACCAGCGGGAGTACGAGTGAGCAGTACTTC.

This clonotype was found many times. The gene calls are TRBV2 and TRBJ1-1; D not certain. The CDR3 is made up of 13 amino acids. CDR1 SNHLY and CDR2 FYNNEI come from the germline V gene. V was clipped by 5 bases and J by 5 bases, with 12 bases between them. The CDR3 is CASSPLGSTEAFF. CDR3 sequence (DNA): TGTGCCAGCAGTCCCCTCGGGTCAACTGAAGCTTTCTTT.

The chain combines TRBV10-3 with TRBJ2-7; either TRBD1 or TRBD2 may fit D (5 bases each). Germline CDR1 and CDR2: ENHRY and SYGVKD. Between the trimmed V and J ends, which lost 9 bases and 7 bases, there was a span of 19 bases. The CDR3 spans 13 residues. Written as DNA, the CDR3 is TGTGCCATAACCCCCGAGGGGCGACCTGAGCAGTACTTC. Translation: CAITPEGRPEQYF.

The V call is TRBV2, the J call TRBJ2-7, with D maybe TRBD1 (6 bases). Trimming shortened V by 6 bases and J by 3 bases, and 15 bases separated the two germline ends. The germline CDR1 and CDR2 sequences are SNHLY and FYNNEI. The CDR3 contains 14 residues. The CDR3 protein is CASSPDRRNYEQYF. Written as DNA, the CDR3 is TGTGCCAGCAGCCCTGACAGGCGCAACTACGAGCAGTACTTC.